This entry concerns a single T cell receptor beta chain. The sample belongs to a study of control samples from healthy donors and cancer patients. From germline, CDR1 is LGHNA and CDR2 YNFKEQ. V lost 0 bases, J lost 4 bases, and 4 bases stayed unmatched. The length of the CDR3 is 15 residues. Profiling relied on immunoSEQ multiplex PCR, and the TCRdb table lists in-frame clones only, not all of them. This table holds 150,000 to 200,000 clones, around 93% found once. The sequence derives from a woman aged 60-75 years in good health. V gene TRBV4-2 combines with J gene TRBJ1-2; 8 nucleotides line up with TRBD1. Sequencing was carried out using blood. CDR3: CASSQDLGQGYGYTF. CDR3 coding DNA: TGTGCCAGCAGCCAAGATTTAGGACAGGGCTATGGCTACACCTTC.